This TCR beta chain came from a study of a mutant IDH1 vaccine in newly diagnosed glioma. Study-level information: Either 4-6 weeks after radiotherapy alone or alongside temozolomide, vaccination was begun. Sex among treated patients split about 60% male, around 40% female; mean age was approximately 41 years. Every participant had undergone radiotherapy, temozolomide, or both before, and most underwent both. General study points: Vaccination elicited immune responses in 90% to 95% of patients.

Time point reported: week 23, last vaccination. With topical imiquimod, each dose of the vaccine consisted of 300 ug of mutant IDH1 20-mer peptide. Generated by immunoSEQ multiplex PCR, the TCRdb table keeps only in-frame clones and is missing some. Of around 80,000 clones listed, more than 80% are singletons. The CDR3 is 13 residues long. In germline, CDR1 is WSHSY, CDR2 SAAADI. V was cut by 4 bases and J by 8 bases, with 14 bases left in between. As regards this clone: The antigen is undetermined.

The V and J genes are TRBV10-2 and TRBJ1-2; no firm D call. The sequencing here drew on PBMCs, taken from a glioma patient whose treatment included an IDH1 peptide vaccine. The receptor was derived from a woman aged 50 to 60 with glioma. The CDR3 DNA sequence: TGCGCCAGCAGTGGAAAAGTGACGGCGGGCTACACCTTC. Its translation: CASSGKVTAGYTF.